This T cell receptor beta chain was captured in a study of blood T cell repertoires in COVID-19. Overall study context: Material from acute and convalescent COVID-19 was sourced from the United States, Italy and Spain.

Original processing notes: Reference gene primer amplification gave nucleated cell count estimates. Some clones are missing from TCRdb's copy, which holds only in-frame ones; the method was immunoSEQ multiplex PCR. V, J and clone size are those of that table, while D and trimming were read from the DNA. This sample has some 200,000 clones; about 85% occur once, and the top ten carry about 1.7%. V lost 3 bases, J lost 3 bases, and 6 bases lay in between. This CDR3 is 13 amino acids long. Germline-derived CDR1 and CDR2 are SGHKS and YYEKEE (reference sequence). Source material: peripheral blood. The chain employs TRBV5-5 and TRBJ1-4, with D possibly matching TRBD1 (5 bases). This receptor was obtained from a man aged 65 to 79 with acute or convalescent COVID-19. The CDR3 bases are TGTGCCAGCAGCTCAGGGTCTAATGAAAAACTGTTTTTT. As protein: CASSSGSNEKLFF.